This T cell receptor beta chain was documented in a study of CD8 T cells in ankylosing spondylitis. Quantitative molecular-barcoded 5'-RACE generated the TCR beta libraries. TCRdb analysed the 5' RACE reads with MiXCR anew, one entry per CDR3 protein. Among around 340,000 distinct CDR3 sequences listed, over 12% were seen once. Sequences were obtained from blood, either unsorted or a sorted T cell fraction (not recorded which). This receptor was obtained from a male donor with ankylosing spondylitis or in good health (not recorded which).

The CDR3 protein is CATATTGELFF. DNA for the CDR3: TGTGCCACCGCCACGACGGGGGAGCTGTTTTTT. The chain links TRBV3-1 to TRBJ2-2; D is ambiguous. The CDR3 extends over 11 amino acids. The V end was cut by 10 bases, the J end by 8 bases, with 11 bases between. Germline CDR1 and CDR2: LGHDT and YNNKEL (reference sequence). The whole variable domain, filled in from reference TRBV3-1 and TRBJ2-2, reads DTAVSQTPKYLVTQMGNDKSIKCEQNLGHDTMYWYKQDSKKFLKIMFSYNNKELIINETVPNRFSPKSPDKAHLNLHINSLELGDSAVYFCATATTGELFFGEGSRLTVL.